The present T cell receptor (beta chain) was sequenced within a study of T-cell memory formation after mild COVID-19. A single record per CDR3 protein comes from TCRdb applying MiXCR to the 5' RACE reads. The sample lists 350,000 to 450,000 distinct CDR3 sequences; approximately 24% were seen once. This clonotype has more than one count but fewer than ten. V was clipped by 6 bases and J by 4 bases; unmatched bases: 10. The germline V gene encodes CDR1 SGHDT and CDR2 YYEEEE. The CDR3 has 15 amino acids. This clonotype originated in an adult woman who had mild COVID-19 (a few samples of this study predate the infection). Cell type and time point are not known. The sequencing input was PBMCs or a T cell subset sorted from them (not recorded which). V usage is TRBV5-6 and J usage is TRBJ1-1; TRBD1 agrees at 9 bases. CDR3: CASTTGGMSGTEAFF. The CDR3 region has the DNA TGTGCCAGCACTACAGGGGGCATGAGCGGCACTGAAGCTTTCTTT.